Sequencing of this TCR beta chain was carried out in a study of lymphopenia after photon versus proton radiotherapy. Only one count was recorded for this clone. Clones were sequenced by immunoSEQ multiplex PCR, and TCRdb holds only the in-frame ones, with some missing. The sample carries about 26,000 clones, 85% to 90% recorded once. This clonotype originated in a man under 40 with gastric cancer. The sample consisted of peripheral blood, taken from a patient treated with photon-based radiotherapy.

CDR3 residues: CASSISSVPYNEQFF. The DNA for the CDR3 is TGTGCCAGTAGTATATCGTCAGTCCCCTACAATGAGCAGTTCTTC. This chain joins TRBV19 and TRBJ2-1, with D hard to call. The ends were cut back, 2 bases at V and 2 bases at J, with 10 bases in the middle. This CDR3 spans 15 amino acids. Germline CDR1 is LNHDA and CDR2 is SQIVND (reference sequence).